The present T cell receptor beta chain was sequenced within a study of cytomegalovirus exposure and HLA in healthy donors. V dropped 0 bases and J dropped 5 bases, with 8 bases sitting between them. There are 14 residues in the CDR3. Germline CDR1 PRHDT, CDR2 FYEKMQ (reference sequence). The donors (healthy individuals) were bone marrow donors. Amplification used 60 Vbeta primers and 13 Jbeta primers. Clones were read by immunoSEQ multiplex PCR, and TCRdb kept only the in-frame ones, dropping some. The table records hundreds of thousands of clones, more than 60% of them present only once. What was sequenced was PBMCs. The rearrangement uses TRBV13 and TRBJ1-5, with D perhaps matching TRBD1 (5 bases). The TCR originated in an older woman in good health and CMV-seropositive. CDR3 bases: TGTGCCAGCAGCTTAGGTGGGGGGGATCAGCCCCAGCATTTT. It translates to CASSLGGGDQPQHF.